This entry is about one T cell receptor beta chain. The antigen remains unidentified. V was cut by 5 bases and J by 1 base, with 15 bases left in between. This CDR3 spans 16 amino acids. Germline loops: CDR1 SGHNT, CDR2 YENEEA. The data belong to a study of shared clonotypes between healthy human individuals. Naive CD8 cells lacked CD45RO, underwent positive selection for CCR7 and left out terminally differentiated effector memory CD45RA+ cells. Sequenced by immunoSEQ multiplex PCR; TCRdb stores in-frame clones only, minus some. The sample consists of over 750,000 clones, 96% of them appearing once. Findings and limits, study-wide: Clonotype sharing across donors was expected to vary with sequencing depth. Generally, naive subsets (rather than memory subsets) showed larger estimated richness.

The sequence came from a man aged 25-45 years in good health. The chain carries TRBV11-3 and TRBJ2-1; D tentatively fits TRBD1 or TRBD2 (6 bases each). Sample: naive CD8+ T cells sorted from blood. DNA of the CDR3: TGTGCCAGCAGCGCCAGGGGACTCAATTCCTACAATGAGCAGTTCTTC. It encodes CASSARGLNSYNEQFF. Full variable domain (missing parts from reference TRBV11-3 and TRBJ2-1): EAGVVQSPRYKIIEKKQPVAFWCNPISGHNTLYWYLQNLGQGPELLIRYENEEAVDDSQLPKDRFSAERLKGVDSTLKIQPAELGDSAVYLCASSARGLNSYNEQFFGPGTRLTVL.